The T cell receptor beta chain described here comes from a study of cytomegalovirus exposure and HLA in healthy donors. Study outcomes and limitations: No immune exposure information besides CMV serostatus was available. Reports state that TCR beta sequences accurately predicted most subjects' HLA-A and HLA-B alleles. An analysis that was carried out later associated 16,951 TCR beta sequences with HLA alleles at 0.05 false discovery rate. TCR beta chains associated with HLA were, in a later analysis, more clonally expanded than equally common others.

The PCR contained 60 Vbeta and 13 Jbeta primers. This table comes from immunoSEQ multiplex PCR, and its TCRdb copy is limited to in-frame clones, with some not included. The sample lists some 67,000 clones, 80% to 90% occurring once. On this clone: What it recognizes is unknown.

CDR3 length equals 14 residues. The germline gives CDR1 LNHDA, CDR2 SQIVND (reference sequence). The V end was cut by 5 bases, the J end by 6 bases, with 17 bases between. Sequencing was done on a sample of PBMCs. The V call is TRBV19, the J call TRBJ2-7, with D possibly matching TRBD2 (5 bases). This receptor was taken from a woman in her 30s in good health and CMV-seronegative. The CDR3 nucleotides read TGTGCCAGTAGTCAAGTGGACGACCGGGGCGAGCAGTACTTC. Protein: CASSQVDDRGEQYF. Supplemented by reference TRBV19 and TRBJ2-7, the full variable domain reads DGGITQSPKYLFRKEGQNVTLSCEQNLNHDAMYWYRQDPGQGLRLIYYSQIVNDFQKGDIAEGYSVSREKKESFPLTVTSAQKNPTAFYLCASSQVDDRGEQYFGPGTRLTVT.